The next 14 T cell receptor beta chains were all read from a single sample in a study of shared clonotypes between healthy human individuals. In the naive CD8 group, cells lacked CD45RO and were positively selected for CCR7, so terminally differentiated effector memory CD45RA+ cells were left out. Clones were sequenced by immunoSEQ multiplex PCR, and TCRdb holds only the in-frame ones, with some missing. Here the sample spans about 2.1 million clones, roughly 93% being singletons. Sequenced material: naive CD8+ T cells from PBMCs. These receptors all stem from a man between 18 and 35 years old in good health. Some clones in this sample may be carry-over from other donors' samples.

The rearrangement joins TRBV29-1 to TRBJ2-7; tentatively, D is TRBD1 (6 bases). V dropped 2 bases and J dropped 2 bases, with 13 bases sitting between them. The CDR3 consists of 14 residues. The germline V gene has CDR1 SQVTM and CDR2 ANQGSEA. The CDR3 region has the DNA TGCAGCGTTGAATTGGTGCCAGGGGCCTACGAGCAGTACTTC. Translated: CSVELVPGAYEQYF.

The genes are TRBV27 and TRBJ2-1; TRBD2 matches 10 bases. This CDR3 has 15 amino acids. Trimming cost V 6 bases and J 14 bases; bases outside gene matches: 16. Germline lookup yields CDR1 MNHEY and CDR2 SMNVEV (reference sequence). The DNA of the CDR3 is TGTGCCAGCAGCCTCACGGGACCAAGCGGGAGGGGCAAGTTCTTC. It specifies CASSLTGPSGRGKFF.

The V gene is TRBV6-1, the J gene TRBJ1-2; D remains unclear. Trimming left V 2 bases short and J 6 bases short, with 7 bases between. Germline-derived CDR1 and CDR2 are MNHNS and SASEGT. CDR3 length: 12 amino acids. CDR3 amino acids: CASSEIRDGYTF. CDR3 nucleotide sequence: TGTGCCAGCAGTGAAATACGGGATGGCTACACCTTC.

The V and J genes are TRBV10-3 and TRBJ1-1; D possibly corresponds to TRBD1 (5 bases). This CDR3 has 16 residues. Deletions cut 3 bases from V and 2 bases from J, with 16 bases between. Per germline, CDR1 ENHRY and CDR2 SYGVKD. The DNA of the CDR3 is TGTGCCATCAGTGAAATCGGGAGAGACAGAAACACTGAAGCTTTCTTT. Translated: CAISEIGRDRNTEAFF.

In DNA, the CDR3 is TGCAGTGCTAAAACCAGGGGGGGCTACACCTTC. The encoded protein is CSAKTRGGYTF. The rearrangement uses TRBV20-1 and TRBJ1-2; 7 nucleotides line up with TRBD1. The CDR3 runs to 11 residues. Losses at the gene ends were 4 bases for V and 8 bases for J; bases not matched to a gene: 4. The germline V gene has CDR1 DFQATT and CDR2 SNEGSKA (reference sequence).

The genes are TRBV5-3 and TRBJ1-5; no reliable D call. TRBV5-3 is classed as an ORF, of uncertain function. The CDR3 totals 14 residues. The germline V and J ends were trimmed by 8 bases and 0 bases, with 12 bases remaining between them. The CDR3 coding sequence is TGTGCCAGGAGAACAGCTTATAGCAATCAGCCCCAGCATTTT. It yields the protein CARRTAYSNQPQHF.

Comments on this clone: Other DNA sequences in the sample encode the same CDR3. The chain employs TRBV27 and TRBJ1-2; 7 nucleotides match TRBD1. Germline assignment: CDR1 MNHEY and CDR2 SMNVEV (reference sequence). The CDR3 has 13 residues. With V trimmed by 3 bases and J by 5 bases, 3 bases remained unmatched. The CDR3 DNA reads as TGTGCCAGCAGTTTTGGGACAGAGTATGGCTACACCTTC. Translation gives CASSFGTEYGYTF.

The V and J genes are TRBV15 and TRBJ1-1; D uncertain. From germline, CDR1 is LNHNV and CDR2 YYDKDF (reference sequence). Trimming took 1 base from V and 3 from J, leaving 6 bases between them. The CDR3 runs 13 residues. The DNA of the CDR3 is TGTGCCACCAGCAGAGTTGTAGACACTGAAGCTTTCTTT. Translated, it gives CATSRVVDTEAFF.

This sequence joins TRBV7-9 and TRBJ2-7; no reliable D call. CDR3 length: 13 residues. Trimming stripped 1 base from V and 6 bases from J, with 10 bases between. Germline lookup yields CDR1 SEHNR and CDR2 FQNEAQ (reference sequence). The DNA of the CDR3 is TGTGCCAGCAGCTTAGATTGGGTACGCGAGCAGTACTTC. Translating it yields CASSLDWVREQYF.

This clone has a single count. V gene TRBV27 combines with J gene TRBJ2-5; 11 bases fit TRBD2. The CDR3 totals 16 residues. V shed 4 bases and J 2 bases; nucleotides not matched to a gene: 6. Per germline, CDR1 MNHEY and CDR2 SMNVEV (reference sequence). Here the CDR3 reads CASSSRLAGLQETQYF. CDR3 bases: TGTGCCAGCAGTTCCCGACTAGCGGGATTACAAGAGACCCAGTACTTC.

CDR3 in amino acids: CASRNGTTGNTIYF. The CDR3 bases are TGTGCCAGCAGAAACGGGACAACTGGAAACACCATATATTTT. The chain recombines TRBV27 with TRBJ1-3; TRBD1 might be the D (6 bases). Trimming stripped 6 bases from V and 2 bases from J, with 11 bases between. Germline assignment: CDR1 MNHEY and CDR2 SMNVEV (reference sequence). The CDR3 sequence is 14 residues long.

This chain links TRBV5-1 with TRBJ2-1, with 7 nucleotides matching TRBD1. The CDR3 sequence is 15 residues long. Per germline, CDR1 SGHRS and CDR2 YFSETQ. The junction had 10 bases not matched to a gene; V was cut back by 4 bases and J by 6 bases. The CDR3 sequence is CASSQWDSQPNEQFF. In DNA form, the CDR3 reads TGCGCCAGCAGCCAGTGGGACAGCCAACCCAATGAGCAGTTCTTC.

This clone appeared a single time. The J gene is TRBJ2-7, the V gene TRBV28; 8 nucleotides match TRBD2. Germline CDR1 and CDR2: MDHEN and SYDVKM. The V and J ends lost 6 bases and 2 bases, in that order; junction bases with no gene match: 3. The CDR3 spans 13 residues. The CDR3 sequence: CASRLAVPYEQYF. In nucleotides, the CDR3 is TGTGCCAGCAGACTAGCGGTTCCCTACGAGCAGTACTTC.

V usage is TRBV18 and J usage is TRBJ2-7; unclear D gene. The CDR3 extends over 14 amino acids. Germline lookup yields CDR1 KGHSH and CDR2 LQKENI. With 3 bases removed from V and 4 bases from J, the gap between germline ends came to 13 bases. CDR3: CASSPARQNYEQYF. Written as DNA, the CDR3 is TGTGCCAGCTCACCGGCCAGGCAAAATTACGAGCAGTACTTC.